The T cell receptor beta chain described here comes from a study of blood T cell repertoires in COVID-19. Study in general: The samples span acute and convalescent COVID-19 from the United States, Italy and Spain. Sources were T cells, B-cell-depleted T cells, or PBMCs; the material itself was cDNA or gDNA.

Per the study methods: Amplifying reference gene primers gave estimates of nucleated cell counts. Data came from immunoSEQ multiplex PCR; TCRdb stores just in-frame clones and leaves some out. V and J calls and clone size come straight from that table; D and trimming were deduced from the DNA. The sample contains around 110,000 clones, approximately 78% of which appear only once. Germline-derived CDR1 and CDR2 are DFQATT and SNEGSKA (reference sequence). Trimming removed 3 bases from V and 1 base from J; junction bases left unmatched: 8. CDR3 length: 15 residues. The sequencing input was peripheral blood. The receptor was derived from a man between 65 and 80 years old with acute or convalescent COVID-19. The chain combines TRBV20-1 with TRBJ2-7; 8 positions match TRBD2. The CDR3 DNA reads TGCAGTGCTAGTCAACCAGCGGGGGTTTCCTACGAGCAGTACTTC. This gives the protein CSASQPAGVSYEQYF.